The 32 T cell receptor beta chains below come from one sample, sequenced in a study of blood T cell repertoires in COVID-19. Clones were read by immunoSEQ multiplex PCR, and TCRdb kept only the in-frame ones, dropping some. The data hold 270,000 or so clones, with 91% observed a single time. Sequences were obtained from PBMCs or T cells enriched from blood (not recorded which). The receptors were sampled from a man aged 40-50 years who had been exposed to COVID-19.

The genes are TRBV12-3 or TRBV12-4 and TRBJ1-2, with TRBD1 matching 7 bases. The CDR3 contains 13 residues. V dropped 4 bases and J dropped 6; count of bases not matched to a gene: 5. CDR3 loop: CASSSRGRDGYTF. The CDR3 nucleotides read TGTGCCAGCAGTTCGAGGGGGCGCGATGGCTACACCTTC.

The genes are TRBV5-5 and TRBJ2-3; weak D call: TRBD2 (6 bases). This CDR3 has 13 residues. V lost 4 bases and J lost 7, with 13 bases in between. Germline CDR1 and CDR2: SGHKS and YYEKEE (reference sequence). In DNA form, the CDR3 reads TGTGCCAGCAGCCCCAGGACTACCCATACGCAGTATTTT. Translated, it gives CASSPRTTHTQYF.

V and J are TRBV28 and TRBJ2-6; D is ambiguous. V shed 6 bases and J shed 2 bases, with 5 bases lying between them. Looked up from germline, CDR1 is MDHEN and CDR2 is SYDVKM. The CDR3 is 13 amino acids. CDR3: CASSRAGANVLTF. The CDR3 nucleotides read TGTGCCAGCAGCCGAGCTGGGGCCAACGTCCTGACTTTC.

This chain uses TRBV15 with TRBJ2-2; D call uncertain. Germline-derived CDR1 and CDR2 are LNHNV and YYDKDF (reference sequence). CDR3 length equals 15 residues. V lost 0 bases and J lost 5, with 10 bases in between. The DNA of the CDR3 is TGTGCCACCAGCAGAGAGGCCCGATTGACCGGGGAGCTGTTTTTT. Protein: CATSREARLTGELFF.

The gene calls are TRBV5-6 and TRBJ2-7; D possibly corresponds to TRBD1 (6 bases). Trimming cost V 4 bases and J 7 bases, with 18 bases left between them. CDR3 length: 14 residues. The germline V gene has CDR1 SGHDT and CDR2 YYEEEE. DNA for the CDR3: TGTGCCAGCAGCCAAACAAAACAGGGTGGGGAGCAGTACTTC. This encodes CASSQTKQGGEQYF.

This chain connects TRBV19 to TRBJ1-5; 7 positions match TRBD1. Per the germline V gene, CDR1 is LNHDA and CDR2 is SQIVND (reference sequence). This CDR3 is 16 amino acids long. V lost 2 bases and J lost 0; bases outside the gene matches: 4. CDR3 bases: TGTGCCAGTAGTATAAGGGGGCATTCTAGCAATCAGCCCCAGCATTTT. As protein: CASSIRGHSSNQPQHF. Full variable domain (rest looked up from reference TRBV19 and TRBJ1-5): DGGITQSPKYLFRKEGQNVTLSCEQNLNHDAMYWYRQDPGQGLRLIYYSQIVNDFQKGDIAEGYSVSREKKESFPLTVTSAQKNPTAFYLCASSIRGHSSNQPQHFGDGTRLSIL.

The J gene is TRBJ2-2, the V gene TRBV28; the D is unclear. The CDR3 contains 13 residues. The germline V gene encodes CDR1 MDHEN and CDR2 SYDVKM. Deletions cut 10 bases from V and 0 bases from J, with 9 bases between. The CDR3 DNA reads TGTGCCACCTTAACATCGAACACCGGGGAGCTGTTTTTT. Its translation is CATLTSNTGELFF.

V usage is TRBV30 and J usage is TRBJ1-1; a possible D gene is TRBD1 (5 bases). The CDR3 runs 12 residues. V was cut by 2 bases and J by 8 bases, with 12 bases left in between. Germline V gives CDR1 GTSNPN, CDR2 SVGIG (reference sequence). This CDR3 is CAWSIAGTEAFF. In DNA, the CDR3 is TGTGCCTGGAGTATTGCGGGGACGGAAGCTTTCTTT.

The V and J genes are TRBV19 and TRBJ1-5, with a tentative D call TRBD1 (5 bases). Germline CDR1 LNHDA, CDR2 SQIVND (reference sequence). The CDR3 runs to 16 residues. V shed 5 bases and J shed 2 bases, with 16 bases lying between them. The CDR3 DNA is TGTGCCAGTAGTGTCGGGACTGCTAACGGCAATCAGCCCCAGCATTTT. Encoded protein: CASSVGTANGNQPQHF.

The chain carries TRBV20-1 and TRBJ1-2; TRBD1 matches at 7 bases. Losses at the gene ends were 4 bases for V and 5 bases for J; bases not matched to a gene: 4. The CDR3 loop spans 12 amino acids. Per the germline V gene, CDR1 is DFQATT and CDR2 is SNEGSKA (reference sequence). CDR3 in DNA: TGCAGTGCTACTGACAGGGCATATGGCTACACCTTC. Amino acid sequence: CSATDRAYGYTF.

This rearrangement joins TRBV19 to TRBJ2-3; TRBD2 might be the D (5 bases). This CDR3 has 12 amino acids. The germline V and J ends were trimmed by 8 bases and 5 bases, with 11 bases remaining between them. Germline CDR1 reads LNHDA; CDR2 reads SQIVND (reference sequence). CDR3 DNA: TGTGCCAGTTCGTGGGCGGGAGATACGCAGTATTTT. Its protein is CASSWAGDTQYF.

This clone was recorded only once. CDR3 sequence reads: CASSLSPGSERAFF. For the CDR3, the DNA is TGTGCCAGCAGCTTGTCCCCGGGTTCGGAGCGGGCTTTCTTT. The rearrangement joins TRBV5-4 to TRBJ1-1, with no clear D. Germline CDR1 and CDR2: SGHNT and YYREEE (reference sequence). Trimming took 1 base from V and 11 from J, leaving 18 bases between them. This CDR3 spans 14 amino acids.

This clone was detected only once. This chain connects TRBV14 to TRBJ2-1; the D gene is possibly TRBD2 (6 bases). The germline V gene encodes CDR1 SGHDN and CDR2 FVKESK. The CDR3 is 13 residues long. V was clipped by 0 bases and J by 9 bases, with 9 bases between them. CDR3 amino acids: CASSQEWGGEQFF. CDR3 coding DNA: TGTGCCAGCAGCCAAGAGTGGGGAGGTGAGCAGTTCTTC.

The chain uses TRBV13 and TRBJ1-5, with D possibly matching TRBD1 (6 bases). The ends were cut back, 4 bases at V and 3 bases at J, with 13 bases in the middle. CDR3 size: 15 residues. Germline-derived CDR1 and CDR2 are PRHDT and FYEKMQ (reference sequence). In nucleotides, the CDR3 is TGTGCCAGCAGCTCCCGGGACACTTTCAATCAGCCCCAGCATTTT. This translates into CASSSRDTFNQPQHF.

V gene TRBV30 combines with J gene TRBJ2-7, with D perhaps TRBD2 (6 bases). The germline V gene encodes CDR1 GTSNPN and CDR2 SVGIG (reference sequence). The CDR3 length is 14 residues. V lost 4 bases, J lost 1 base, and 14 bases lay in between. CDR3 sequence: CAWNSGTLSYEQYF. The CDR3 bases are TGTGCCTGGAATTCCGGGACTCTGTCCTACGAGCAGTACTTC.

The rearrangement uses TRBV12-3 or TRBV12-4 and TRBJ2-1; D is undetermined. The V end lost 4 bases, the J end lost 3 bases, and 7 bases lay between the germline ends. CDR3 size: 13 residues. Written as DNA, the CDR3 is TGTGCCAGCAGTTCTTACAGCTACAATGAGCAGTTCTTC. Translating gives CASSSYSYNEQFF.

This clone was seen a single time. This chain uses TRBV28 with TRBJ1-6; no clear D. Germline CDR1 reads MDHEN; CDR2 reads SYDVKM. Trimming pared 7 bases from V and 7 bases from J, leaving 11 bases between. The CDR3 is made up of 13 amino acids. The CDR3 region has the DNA TGTGCCAGCACCCCGGCGGGAAATTCACCCCTCCACTTT. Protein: CASTPAGNSPLHF.

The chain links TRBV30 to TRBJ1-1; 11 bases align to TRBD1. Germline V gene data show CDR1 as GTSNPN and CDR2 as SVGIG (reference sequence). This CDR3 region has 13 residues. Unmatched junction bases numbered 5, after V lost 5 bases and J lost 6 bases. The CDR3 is CAWGQGAEAEAFF. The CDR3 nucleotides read TGTGCCTGGGGACAGGGGGCTGAGGCTGAAGCTTTCTTT.

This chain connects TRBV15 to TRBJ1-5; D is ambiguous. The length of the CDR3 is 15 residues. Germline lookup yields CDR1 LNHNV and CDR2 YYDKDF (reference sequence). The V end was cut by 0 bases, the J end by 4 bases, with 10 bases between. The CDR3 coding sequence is TGTGCCACCAGCAGAGACCTAGGCCGAAATCAGCCCCAGCATTTT. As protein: CATSRDLGRNQPQHF.

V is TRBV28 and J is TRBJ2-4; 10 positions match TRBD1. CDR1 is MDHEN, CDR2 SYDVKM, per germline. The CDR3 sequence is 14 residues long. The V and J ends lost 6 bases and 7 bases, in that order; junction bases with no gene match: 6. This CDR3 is CASRTGGARNIQYF. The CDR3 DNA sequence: TGTGCCAGCAGGACAGGGGGCGCGAGGAACATTCAGTACTTC.

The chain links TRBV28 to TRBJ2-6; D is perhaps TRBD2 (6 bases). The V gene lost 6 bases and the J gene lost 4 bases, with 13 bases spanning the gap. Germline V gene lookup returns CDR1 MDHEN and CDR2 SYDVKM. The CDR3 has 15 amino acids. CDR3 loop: CASRPAGPGANVLTF. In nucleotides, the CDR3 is TGTGCCAGCAGACCCGCGGGGCCCGGGGCCAACGTCCTGACTTTC. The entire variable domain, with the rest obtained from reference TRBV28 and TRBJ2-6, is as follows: DVKVTQSSRYLVKRTGEKVFLECVQDMDHENMFWYRQDPGLGLRLIYFSYDVKMKEKGDIPEGYSVSREKKERFSLILESASTNQTSMYLCASRPAGPGANVLTFGAGSRLTVL.

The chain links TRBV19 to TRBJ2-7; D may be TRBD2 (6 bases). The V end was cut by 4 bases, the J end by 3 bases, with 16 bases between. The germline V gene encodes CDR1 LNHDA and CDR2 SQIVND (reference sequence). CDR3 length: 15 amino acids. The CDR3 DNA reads TGTGCCAGTAGTACCTCCGCCGGGGGAGTCTACGAGCAGTACTTC. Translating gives CASSTSAGGVYEQYF. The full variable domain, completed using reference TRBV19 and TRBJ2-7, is DGGITQSPKYLFRKEGQNVTLSCEQNLNHDAMYWYRQDPGQGLRLIYYSQIVNDFQKGDIAEGYSVSREKKESFPLTVTSAQKNPTAFYLCASSTSAGGVYEQYFGPGTRLTVT.

The CDR3 DNA reads TGTGCCAGCAGCCCATGGACAGAGATGAACACTGAAGCTTTCTTT. This translates into CASSPWTEMNTEAFF. The chain joins TRBV7-2 to TRBJ1-1; a possible D gene is TRBD1 (6 bases). Trimming took 5 bases from V and 0 from J, leaving 13 bases between them. This CDR3 is 15 amino acids long. Germline lookup yields CDR1 SGHTA and CDR2 FQGNSA.

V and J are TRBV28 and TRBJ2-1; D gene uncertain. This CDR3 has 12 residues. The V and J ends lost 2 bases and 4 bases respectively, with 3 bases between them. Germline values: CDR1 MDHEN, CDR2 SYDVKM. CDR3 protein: CASSLLYNEQFF. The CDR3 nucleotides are TGTGCCAGCAGTTTACTGTACAATGAGCAGTTCTTC.

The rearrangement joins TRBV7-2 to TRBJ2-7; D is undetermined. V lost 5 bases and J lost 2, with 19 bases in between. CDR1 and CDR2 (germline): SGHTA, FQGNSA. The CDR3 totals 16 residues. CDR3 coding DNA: TGTGCCAGCAGCCCATCGGCGGTTAGTACGACCTACGAGCAGTACTTC. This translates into CASSPSAVSTTYEQYF.

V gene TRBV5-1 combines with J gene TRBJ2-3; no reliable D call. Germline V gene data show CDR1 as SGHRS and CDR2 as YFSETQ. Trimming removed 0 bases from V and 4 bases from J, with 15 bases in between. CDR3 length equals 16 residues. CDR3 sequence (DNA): TGCGCCAGCAGCTTGGACGTCGGAGCTTTCCCAGATACGCAGTATTTT. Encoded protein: CASSLDVGAFPDTQYF.

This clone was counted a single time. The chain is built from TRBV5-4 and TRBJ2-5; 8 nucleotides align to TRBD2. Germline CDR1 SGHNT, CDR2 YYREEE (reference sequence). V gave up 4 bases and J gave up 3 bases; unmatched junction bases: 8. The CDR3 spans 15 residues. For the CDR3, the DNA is TGTGCCAGCAGCAACGGACTAGCAGGGGAAGAGACCCAGTACTTC. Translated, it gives CASSNGLAGEETQYF.

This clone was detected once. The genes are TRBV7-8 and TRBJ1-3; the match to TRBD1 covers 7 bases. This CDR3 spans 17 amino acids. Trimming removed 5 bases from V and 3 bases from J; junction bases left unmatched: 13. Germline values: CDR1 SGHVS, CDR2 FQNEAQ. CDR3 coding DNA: TGTGCCAGCAGCCCGATGACCAGGGGGGAAAGTGGAAACACCATATATTTT. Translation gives CASSPMTRGESGNTIYF. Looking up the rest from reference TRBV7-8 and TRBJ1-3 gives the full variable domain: GAGVSQSPRYKVAKRGQDVALRCDPISGHVSLFWYQQALGQGPEFLTYFQNEAQLDKSGLPSDRFFAERPEGSVSTLKIQRTQQEDSAVYLCASSPMTRGESGNTIYFGEGSWLTVV.

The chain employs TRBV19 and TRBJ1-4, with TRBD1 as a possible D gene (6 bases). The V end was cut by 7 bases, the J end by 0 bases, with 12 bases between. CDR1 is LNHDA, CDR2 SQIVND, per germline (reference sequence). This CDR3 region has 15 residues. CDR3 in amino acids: CASIAPGATNEKLFF. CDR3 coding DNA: TGTGCCAGTATAGCCCCAGGGGCAACTAATGAAAAACTGTTTTTT.

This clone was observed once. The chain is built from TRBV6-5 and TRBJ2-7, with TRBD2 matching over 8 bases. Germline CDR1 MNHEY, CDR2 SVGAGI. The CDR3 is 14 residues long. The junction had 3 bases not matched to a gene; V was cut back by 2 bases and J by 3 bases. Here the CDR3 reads CASSYAGGGYEQYF. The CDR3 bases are TGTGCCAGCAGTTACGCGGGGGGCGGCTACGAGCAGTACTTC.

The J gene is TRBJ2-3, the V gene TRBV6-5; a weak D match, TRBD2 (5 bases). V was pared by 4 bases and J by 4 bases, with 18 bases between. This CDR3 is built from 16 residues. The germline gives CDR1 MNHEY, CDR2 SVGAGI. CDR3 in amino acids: CASSSRSGLFADTQYF. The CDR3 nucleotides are TGTGCCAGCAGTTCCCGCAGTGGACTTTTCGCAGATACGCAGTATTTT.

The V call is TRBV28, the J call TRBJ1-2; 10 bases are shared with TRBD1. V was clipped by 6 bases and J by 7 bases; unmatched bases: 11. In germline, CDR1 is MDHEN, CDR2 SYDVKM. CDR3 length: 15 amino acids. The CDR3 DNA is TGTGCCAGCAGACGGACAGGGGGGGAGAAAATTGGCTACACCTTC. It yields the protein CASRRTGGEKIGYTF.